This T cell receptor beta chain was sequenced during a study of blood T cell repertoires in COVID-19. Study in general: Samples of COVID-19 (acute and convalescent) were obtained from the United States, Italy and Spain. T cells, B-cell-depleted T cells, or PBMCs supplied cDNA or gDNA.

The junction had 5 bases not matched to a gene; V was cut back by 7 bases and J by 5 bases. This CDR3 comprises 11 residues. Germline CDR1 reads GTSNPN; CDR2 reads SVGIG (reference sequence). Study processing details: From reference gene primer amplification, estimates of nucleated cell counts were derived. Using immunoSEQ multiplex PCR, the repertoire was profiled, and TCRdb retains in-frame clones only, with some absent. The DNA gave D and trimming, while V, J and clone size come from that table. In the table there are fewer than 300,000 clones, about 87% of which are singletons. Sample: peripheral blood. The chain has TRBV30 and TRBJ2-7; the match to TRBD2 covers 7 bases. This receptor was obtained from a man in his 60s who had recovered from COVID-19. The chain's CDR3 is CASGRANEQYF. CDR3 sequence (DNA): TGTGCCTCGGGGAGGGCCAACGAGCAGTACTTC.